The 24 T cell receptor beta chains reported below all come from one sample, sequenced in a study of control samples from healthy donors and cancer patients. Sequenced by immunoSEQ multiplex PCR; TCRdb stores in-frame clones only, minus some. The table shows about 140,000 clones, with more than 80% occurring only once. The specimen was blood. These receptors were collected from a man younger than 30 in good health.

The chain combines TRBV29-1 with TRBJ2-7; D not certain. The CDR3 totals 14 residues. Germline V gene data show CDR1 as SQVTM and CDR2 as ANQGSEA. V was shortened by 5 bases and J by 1 base, with 15 bases between the two germline ends. CDR3 nucleotide sequence: TGCAGCGTTACCGGCATCACCGGTTCCTACGAGCAGTACTTC. This sequence encodes CSVTGITGSYEQYF.

The V gene is TRBV27, the J gene TRBJ2-3; 9 nucleotides agree with TRBD1. Germline CDR1 reads MNHEY; CDR2 reads SMNVEV (reference sequence). Unmatched junction bases numbered 2, after V lost 0 bases and J lost 4 bases. The CDR3 is 15 residues long. Written as DNA, the CDR3 is TGTGCCAGCAGTTTATCGAACAGGGGGCCAGATACGCAGTATTTT. Its protein product is CASSLSNRGPDTQYF.

The chain links TRBV5-6 to TRBJ1-2, with TRBD1 as a possible D gene (6 bases). The germline V gene encodes CDR1 SGHDT and CDR2 YYEEEE. The CDR3 is made up of 15 amino acids. Trimming stripped 3 bases from V and 2 bases from J, with 14 bases between. The CDR3 DNA is TGTGCCAGCAGCTCTCCCGGGGGCCCAAACTATGGCTACACCTTC. Translation gives CASSSPGGPNYGYTF.

The rearrangement joins TRBV4-2 to TRBJ1-5, with a tentative D call TRBD1 (6 bases). Germline CDR1 LGHNA, CDR2 YNFKEQ. The CDR3 runs 15 residues. V was trimmed by 1 base and J by 4 bases, leaving 11 bases between them. CDR3 sequence: CASSQANTGNQPQHF. CDR3 in DNA: TGTGCCAGCAGCCAAGCCAACACAGGGAATCAGCCCCAGCATTTT.

V gene TRBV18 combines with J gene TRBJ1-4, with a weak D call TRBD1 (6 bases). This CDR3 is 16 amino acids long. Deletions cut 2 bases from V and 3 bases from J, with 13 bases between. Germline CDR1 KGHSH, CDR2 LQKENI. CDR3 amino acids: CASSPTIGGPNEKLFF. Here the CDR3 DNA reads TGTGCCAGCTCACCAACGATCGGGGGCCCTAATGAAAAACTGTTTTTT.

The chain joins TRBV4-1 to TRBJ1-6; D uncertain. The CDR3 is 14 amino acids. V lost 4 bases and J 6 bases, leaving 10 bases between the germline ends. Germline V gives CDR1 MGHRA, CDR2 YSYEKL. The CDR3 sequence: CASSPSVGNSPLHF. CDR3 nucleotide sequence: TGCGCCAGCAGCCCCTCTGTAGGTAATTCACCCCTCCACTTT.

This chain joins TRBV5-1 and TRBJ2-7, with TRBD1 identical over 9 bases. The CDR3 totals 14 residues. Germline V gene data show CDR1 as SGHRS and CDR2 as YFSETQ. V shed 2 bases, J shed 3 bases, and the junction held 3 bases outside the gene matches. CDR3: CASSLSTGGYEQYF. In nucleotides, the CDR3 is TGCGCCAGCAGCTTATCGACAGGGGGCTACGAGCAGTACTTC.

The CDR3 DNA sequence: TGTGCCACCAGCAGAGAGTCCGGGACAGGGGGTGTAACCGGGGAGCTGTTTTTT. Translating gives CATSRESGTGGVTGELFF. V is TRBV15 and J is TRBJ2-2, with 11 positions matching TRBD1. Germline V gene lookup returns CDR1 LNHNV and CDR2 YYDKDF (reference sequence). This CDR3 has 18 residues. V lost 0 bases and J lost 5; bases outside the gene matches: 8.

The chain uses TRBV24-1 and TRBJ1-5, with D unclear. With 7 bases removed from V and 3 bases from J, the gap between germline ends came to 3 bases. CDR1 is KGHDR and CDR2 is SFDVKD in the germline V gene. There are 11 residues in the CDR3. The CDR3 nucleotides read TGTGCCACCAGCTTCAATCAGCCCCAGCATTTT. Translated: CATSFNQPQHF.

The genes are TRBV9 and TRBJ2-5; TRBD2 might be the D (6 bases). CDR3 length equals 13 residues. CDR1 and CDR2 (germline): SGDLS, YYNGEE. Between the trimmed V and J ends, which lost 6 bases and 1 base, there was a span of 10 bases. In nucleotides, the CDR3 is TGTGCCAGCAATCACGGGGGCCAAGAGACCCAGTACTTC. This codes for CASNHGGQETQYF.

The rearrangement links TRBV3-1 (or the pseudogene TRBV3-2) to TRBJ1-3; 9 bases align to TRBD1. With V trimmed by 0 bases and J by 4 bases, 4 bases remained unmatched. The length of the CDR3 is 16 residues. Germline CDR1 LGHDT, CDR2 YNNKEL (reference sequence). CDR3: CASSQDGGTGGNTIYF. The CDR3 bases are TGTGCCAGCAGCCAAGATGGGGGGACAGGGGGAAACACCATATATTTT.

V is TRBV28 and J is TRBJ2-5; D assignment may be TRBD1 or TRBD2 (6 bases each). V was shortened by 6 bases and J by 2 bases, with 10 bases between the two germline ends. Germline values: CDR1 MDHEN, CDR2 SYDVKM. The CDR3 is made up of 13 amino acids. CDR3 DNA sequence: TGTGCCAGCAGGGGGGCGGGGCAAGAGACCCAGTACTTC. This sequence encodes CASRGAGQETQYF.

The chain employs TRBV19 and TRBJ2-3; D gene unclear. Trimming left V 5 bases short and J 6 bases short, with 15 bases between. The germline V gene has CDR1 LNHDA and CDR2 SQIVND (reference sequence). The CDR3 is 14 residues long. The DNA of the CDR3 is TGTGCCAGTAGTCTTGACTTTGCCTGGGATACGCAGTATTTT. This translates into CASSLDFAWDTQYF.

The rearrangement uses TRBV25-1 and TRBJ1-2; the match to TRBD1 covers 8 bases. Germline CDR1 reads MGHDK; CDR2 reads SYGVNS. V lost 7 bases to trimming and J lost 2 bases; unmatched junction nucleotides: 3. CDR3 length: 13 amino acids. The CDR3 sequence is CASTRTGNYGYTF. CDR3 nucleotide sequence: TGTGCCAGCACCAGGACAGGGAACTATGGCTACACCTTC.

This chain joins TRBV30 and TRBJ1-1; weak D call: TRBD1 (5 bases). The CDR3 runs to 14 residues. V shed 5 bases and J shed 7 bases, with 20 bases lying between them. Germline V gene data show CDR1 as GTSNPN and CDR2 as SVGIG (reference sequence). The chain's CDR3 is CAWGGTARTGEAFF. The CDR3 DNA sequence: TGTGCCTGGGGTGGGACGGCGAGGACTGGTGAAGCTTTCTTT.

This clone occurred once. The V call is TRBV5-5, the J call TRBJ1-2, with a possible D match to TRBD1 (5 bases). CDR1 SGHKS and CDR2 YYEKEE come from the germline V gene (reference sequence). V was trimmed by 0 bases and J by 2 bases, leaving 8 bases between them. CDR3 length: 14 amino acids. The CDR3, as DNA: TGTGCCAGCAGCTTGGCCGACAGCAACTATGGCTACACCTTC. Translated: CASSLADSNYGYTF.

This sequence joins TRBV4-2 and TRBJ2-2; D is unclear. The CDR3 is 15 amino acids. V lost 0 bases, J lost 6 bases, and 11 bases lay in between. Germline CDR1 reads LGHNA; CDR2 reads YNFKEQ. This chain's CDR3 is CASSQDTVMAGELFF. DNA of the CDR3: TGTGCCAGCAGCCAAGATACGGTAATGGCCGGGGAGCTGTTTTTT.

The rearrangement links TRBV5-1 to TRBJ2-1, with TRBD2 matching 9 bases. The germline gives CDR1 SGHRS, CDR2 YFSETQ. Trimming removed 2 bases from V and 4 bases from J; junction bases left unmatched: 7. The CDR3 is made up of 16 amino acids. The CDR3 DNA follows: TGCGCCAGCAGCTTAGGCGGGGGGGCAGGGTACAATGAGCAGTTCTTC. This encodes CASSLGGGAGYNEQFF.

V usage is TRBV30 and J usage is TRBJ1-1; perhaps TRBD1 as D (5 bases). The CDR3 totals 15 residues. CDR1 is GTSNPN and CDR2 is SVGIG in the germline V gene (reference sequence). The V and J ends lost 0 bases and 1 base respectively, with 12 bases between them. The CDR3, as DNA: TGTGCCTGGAGTGTAGGATACACAGGGAACACTGAAGCTTTCTTT. Residues: CAWSVGYTGNTEAFF.

The chain uses TRBV6-4 and TRBJ1-1, with 8 nucleotides matching TRBD1. Germline trimming cut 5 bases from V and 2 bases from J; bases unmatched to any gene: 7. Germline-derived CDR1 and CDR2 are MRHNA and SNTAGT. This CDR3 spans 15 amino acids. CDR3 nucleotides: TGTGCCAGCAGTCCGGACAGGGTGGTTAACACTGAAGCTTTCTTT. Its translation is CASSPDRVVNTEAFF.

The rearrangement joins TRBV6-2 or TRBV6-3 to TRBJ2-7; D is uncertain. In germline, CDR1 is MNHEY, CDR2 SVGEGT. Deletions cut 4 bases from V and 4 bases from J, with 11 bases between. The CDR3 runs to 13 residues. CDR3 sequence reads: CASSWAEQYEQYF. The CDR3 DNA sequence: TGTGCCAGCAGTTGGGCAGAACAATACGAGCAGTACTTC.

This clone was counted between two and nine times. V usage is TRBV6-1 and J usage is TRBJ1-5, with no clear D. The CDR3 is made up of 13 amino acids. V was trimmed by 2 bases and J by 5 bases, leaving 7 bases between them. The V gene's germline CDR1 is MNHNS and CDR2 SASEGT. The CDR3 loop is CASSENVDQPQHF. The CDR3 DNA is TGTGCCAGCAGTGAAAATGTGGATCAGCCCCAGCATTTT.

Written as DNA, the CDR3 is TGTGCCAGCAGCCCCGTAAGGAGGGGGATCAGGGTACCTGGGGCCAACGTCCTGACTTTC. It yields the protein CASSPVRRGIRVPGANVLTF. V usage is TRBV28 and J usage is TRBJ2-6; either TRBD1 or TRBD2 may supply D (6 bases each). The ends were cut back, 6 bases at V and 2 bases at J, with 26 bases in the middle. The CDR3 is 20 residues long. Germline V CDR1 and CDR2: MDHEN, SYDVKM. Full variable domain (remainder filled in from reference TRBV28 and TRBJ2-6): DVKVTQSSRYLVKRTGEKVFLECVQDMDHENMFWYRQDPGLGLRLIYFSYDVKMKEKGDIPEGYSVSREKKERFSLILESASTNQTSMYLCASSPVRRGIRVPGANVLTFGAGSRLTVL.

Written as DNA, the CDR3 is TGTGCCAGCAGCTTAGCGGGGGGGGCAGATACGCAGTATTTT. Translating it yields CASSLAGGADTQYF. This chain uses TRBV7-2 with TRBJ2-3, with 7 bases that match TRBD2. The CDR3 has 14 residues. The V segment lost 0 bases and the J segment 4 bases; nucleotides outside the gene matches: 1. Germline V gives CDR1 SGHTA, CDR2 FQGNSA.